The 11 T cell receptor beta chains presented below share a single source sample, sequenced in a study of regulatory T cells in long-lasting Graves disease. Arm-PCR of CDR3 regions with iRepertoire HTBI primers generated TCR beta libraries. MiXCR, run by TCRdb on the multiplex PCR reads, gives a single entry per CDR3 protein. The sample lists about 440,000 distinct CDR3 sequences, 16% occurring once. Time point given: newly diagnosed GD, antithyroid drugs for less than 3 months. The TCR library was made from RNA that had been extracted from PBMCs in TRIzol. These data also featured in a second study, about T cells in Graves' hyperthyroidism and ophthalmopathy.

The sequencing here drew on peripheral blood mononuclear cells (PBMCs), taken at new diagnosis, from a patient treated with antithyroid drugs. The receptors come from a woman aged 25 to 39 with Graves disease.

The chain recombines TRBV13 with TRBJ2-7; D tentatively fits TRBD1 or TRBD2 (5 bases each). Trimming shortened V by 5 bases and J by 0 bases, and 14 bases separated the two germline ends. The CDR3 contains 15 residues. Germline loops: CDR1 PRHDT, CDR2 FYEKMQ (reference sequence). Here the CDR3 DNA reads TGTGCCAGCAGCCGAGGGGAATGGGGCTCCTACGAGCAGTACTTC. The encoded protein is CASSRGEWGSYEQYF.

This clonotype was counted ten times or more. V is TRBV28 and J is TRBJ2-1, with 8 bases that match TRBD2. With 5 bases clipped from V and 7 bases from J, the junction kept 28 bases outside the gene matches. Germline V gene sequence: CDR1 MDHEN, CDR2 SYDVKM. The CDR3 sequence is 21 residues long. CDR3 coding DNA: TGTGCCAGCAGTACAATTAAGCGGGAAACCCGCGGGACTAGAGTCAGGAATGAGCAGTTCTTC. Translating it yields CASSTIKRETRGTRVRNEQFF.

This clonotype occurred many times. CDR3 DNA sequence: TGTGCCAGCAGTTACGGGAGCGACAGGGGAAACACTGAAGCTTTCTTT. It yields the protein CASSYGSDRGNTEAFF. The genes are TRBV6-5 and TRBJ1-1; TRBD1 agrees at 8 bases. Germline V gene lookup returns CDR1 MNHEY and CDR2 SVGAGI. CDR3 length: 16 amino acids. V dropped 2 bases and J dropped 2; count of bases not matched to a gene: 7.

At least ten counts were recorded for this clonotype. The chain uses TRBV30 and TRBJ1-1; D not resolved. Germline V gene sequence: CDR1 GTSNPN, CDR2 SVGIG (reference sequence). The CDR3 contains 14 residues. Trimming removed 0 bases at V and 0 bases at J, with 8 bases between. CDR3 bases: TGTGCCTGGAGTGTTGGTCGGATGAACACTGAAGCTTTCTTT. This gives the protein CAWSVGRMNTEAFF. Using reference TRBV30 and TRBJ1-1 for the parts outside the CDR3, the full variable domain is SQTIHQWPATLVQPVGSPLSLECTVEGTSNPNLYWYRQAAGRGLQLLFYSVGIGQISSEVPQNLSASRPQDRQFILSSKKLLLSDSGFYLCAWSVGRMNTEAFFGQGTRLTVV.

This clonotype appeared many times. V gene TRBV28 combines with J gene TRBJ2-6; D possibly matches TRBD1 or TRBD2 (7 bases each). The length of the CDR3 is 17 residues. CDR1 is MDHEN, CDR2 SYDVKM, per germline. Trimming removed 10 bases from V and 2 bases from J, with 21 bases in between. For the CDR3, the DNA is TGTGCCACCCCAAGGGGGCGGGAGCTGACTGGGGCCAACGTCCTGACTTTC. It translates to CATPRGRELTGANVLTF.

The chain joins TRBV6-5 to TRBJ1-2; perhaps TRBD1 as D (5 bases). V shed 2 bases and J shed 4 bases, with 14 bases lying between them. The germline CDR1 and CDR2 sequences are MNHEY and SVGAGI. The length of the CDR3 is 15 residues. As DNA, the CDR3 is TGTGCCAGCAGTTACGGGCGGGGGGTGAGCTATGGCTACACCTTC. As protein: CASSYGRGVSYGYTF.

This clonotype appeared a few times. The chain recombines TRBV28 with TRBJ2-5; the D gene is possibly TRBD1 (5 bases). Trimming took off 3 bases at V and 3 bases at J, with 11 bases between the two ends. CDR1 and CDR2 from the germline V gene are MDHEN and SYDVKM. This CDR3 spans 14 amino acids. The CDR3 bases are TGTGCCAGCAGTTTCTCTGACAGAGAAGAGACCCAGTACTTC. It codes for CASSFSDREETQYF.

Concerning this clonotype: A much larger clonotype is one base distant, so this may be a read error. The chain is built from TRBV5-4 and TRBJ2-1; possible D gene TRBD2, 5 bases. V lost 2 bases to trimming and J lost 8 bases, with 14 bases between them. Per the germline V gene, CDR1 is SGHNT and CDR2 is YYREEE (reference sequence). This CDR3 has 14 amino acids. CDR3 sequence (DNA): TGTGCCAGCAGCTTTCGTCGAGGGAACGATGAGCAGTTCTTC. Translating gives CASSFRRGNDEQFF.

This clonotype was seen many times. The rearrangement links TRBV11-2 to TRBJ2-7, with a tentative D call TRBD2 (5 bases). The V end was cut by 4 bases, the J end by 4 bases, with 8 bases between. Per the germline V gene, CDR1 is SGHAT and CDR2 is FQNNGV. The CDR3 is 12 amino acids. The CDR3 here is CASSSTGYEQYF. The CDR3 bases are TGTGCCAGCAGCTCGACGGGGTACGAGCAGTACTTC.

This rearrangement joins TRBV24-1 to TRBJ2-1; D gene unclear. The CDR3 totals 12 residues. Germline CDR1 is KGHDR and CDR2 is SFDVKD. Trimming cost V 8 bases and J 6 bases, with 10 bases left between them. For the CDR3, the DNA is TGTGCCACCACCCCTGGTCCCAATGAGCAGTTCTTC. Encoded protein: CATTPGPNEQFF.

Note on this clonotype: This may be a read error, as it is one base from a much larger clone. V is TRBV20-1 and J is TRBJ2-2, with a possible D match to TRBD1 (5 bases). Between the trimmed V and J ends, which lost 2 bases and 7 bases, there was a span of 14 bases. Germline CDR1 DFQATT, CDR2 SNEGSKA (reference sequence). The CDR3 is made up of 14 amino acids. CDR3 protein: CSARRGGWGGELFF. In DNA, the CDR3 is TGCAGTGCTAGAAGGGGTGGATGGGGCGGGGAGCTGTTTTTT.